What follows are 20 T cell receptor beta chains derived from one specimen sequenced in a study of CD8+ T cells in alopecia areata (dated by TCRdb to 2017 to 2018). The time point label on this specimen signifies: baseline before oral tofacitinib. The receptor library was made with the immunoSEQ multiplex PCR assay. RNA was extracted from all samples and reverse transcribed into cDNA as template for TCR sequencing. TCRdb took over this immuneACCESS table, retaining in-frame rearrangements with V and J assigned. Such tables are incomplete; in checked studies, under half of the missing clones stem from an unresolved V gene, and the remainder is unexplained. The sample table shows roughly 180,000 clones, and roughly 65% are seen once. About 1.5% of the sample is taken by the ten largest. The input for sequencing was CD4+ T cells sorted from blood, taken at week 0. The receptors derive from a human donor with alopecia areata.

This rearrangement joins TRBV5-1 to TRBJ2-7; no clear D gene. Trimming left V 1 base short and J 1 base short, with 3 bases between. The germline V gene encodes CDR1 SGHRS and CDR2 YFSETQ. The CDR3 has 12 residues. The CDR3 loop reads CASSLSSYEQYF. As DNA, the CDR3 is TGCGCCAGCAGCTTGTCGTCCTACGAGCAGTACTTC.

There are a few counts of this clone. The J gene is TRBJ1-5, the V gene TRBV7-8; D remains unclear. V lost 8 bases and J 3 bases, leaving 11 bases between the germline ends. Germline V gene sequence: CDR1 SGHVS, CDR2 FQNEAQ. This CDR3 region has 13 residues. CDR3 DNA sequence: TGTGCCAGCGGGCTGAGTCCCAATCAGCCCCAGCATTTT. Amino acid sequence: CASGLSPNQPQHF.

This rearrangement joins TRBV27 to TRBJ2-1; the D gene is possibly TRBD1 (6 bases). The CDR3 spans 17 residues. The germline CDR1 and CDR2 sequences are MNHEY and SMNVEV (reference sequence). V was cut by 5 bases and J by 0 bases, with 17 bases left in between. The CDR3 region is CASSGAGDQSSYNEQFF. The CDR3 DNA reads TGTGCCAGCAGTGGGGCAGGGGACCAAAGCTCCTACAATGAGCAGTTCTTC.

The gene calls are TRBV2 and TRBJ2-7; a possible D gene is TRBD1 (7 bases). V lost 5 bases and J 0 bases, leaving 17 bases between the germline ends. CDR1 is SNHLY, CDR2 FYNNEI, per germline. This CDR3 spans 16 amino acids. CDR3 nucleotide sequence: TGTGCCAGCAGTCGAGGGGGCGGACTAAGCTCCTACGAGCAGTACTTC. Translating gives CASSRGGGLSSYEQYF.

The CDR3 region is CASGPGLNTDTQYF. The CDR3 bases are TGTGCTAGTGGCCCGGGACTAAACACAGATACGCAGTATTTT. This chain links TRBV12-5 with TRBJ2-3, with 7 bases identical to TRBD2. The ends lost 6 bases at V and 2 bases at J; junction bases unmatched: 5. Germline V lookup: CDR1 LGHNT, CDR2 FRNRAP. CDR3 size: 14 residues.

CDR3 protein: CASSSSGHLDYGYTF. The CDR3 DNA is TGCGCCAGCAGCTCCTCGGGACATCTTGACTATGGCTACACCTTC. This rearrangement joins TRBV5-1 to TRBJ1-2, with D perhaps TRBD1 (6 bases). The CDR3 length is 15 residues. Germline V gene lookup returns CDR1 SGHRS and CDR2 YFSETQ. Trimming took 3 bases from V and 3 from J, leaving 15 bases between them.

This clone was observed a few times. The gene calls are TRBV10-2 and TRBJ1-5, with D possibly being TRBD1 (5 bases). Trimming removed 4 bases from V and 9 bases from J, with 10 bases in between. The CDR3 covers 12 residues. Germline V gene sequence: CDR1 WSHSY, CDR2 SAAADI. The CDR3 loop is CASSGGDGPQHF. In DNA form, the CDR3 reads TGCGCCAGCAGTGGAGGGGACGGGCCCCAGCATTTT.

This clone was recorded only once. The chain joins TRBV4-3 to TRBJ2-1; TRBD2 might be the D (5 bases). The germline CDR1 and CDR2 sequences are LGHNA and YSLEER. This CDR3 has 13 amino acids. Trimming removed 4 bases from V and 12 bases from J, with 16 bases in between. CDR3 DNA sequence: TGCGCCAGCAGCCTGGGTAAGCTAGCTCGGCAGTTCTTC. Its protein product is CASSLGKLARQFF.

This rearrangement joins TRBV5-1 to TRBJ2-7, with D unresolved. This CDR3 spans 13 amino acids. The V and J ends lost 0 bases and 2 bases respectively, with 6 bases between them. Germline CDR1 reads SGHRS; CDR2 reads YFSETQ. CDR3 coding DNA: TGCGCCAGCAGCTTGGACGGACCCTACGAGCAGTACTTC. Protein sequence: CASSLDGPYEQYF.

The chain uses TRBV4-2 and TRBJ2-1; TRBD2 aligns across 13 bases. The CDR3 totals 17 residues. V dropped 4 bases and J dropped 2; count of bases not matched to a gene: 5. Germline V lookup: CDR1 LGHNA, CDR2 YNFKEQ. Here the CDR3 DNA reads TGTGCCAGCAGCCCATCACTAGCGGGGGGGCCCTACAATGAGCAGTTCTTC. It codes for CASSPSLAGGPYNEQFF.

This clone has just one count. V gene TRBV19 combines with J gene TRBJ1-6; D call uncertain. The CDR3 is 14 residues long. Germline V gene lookup returns CDR1 LNHDA and CDR2 SQIVND (reference sequence). V gave up 4 bases and J gave up 7 bases, with 11 bases separating them. As DNA, the CDR3 is TGTGCCAGTAGTAATTCGTTGCCAAATTCACCCCTCCACTTT. It codes for CASSNSLPNSPLHF.

This chain joins TRBV18 and TRBJ1-1; D ambiguous. Germline V lookup: CDR1 KGHSH, CDR2 LQKENI. The germline V and J ends were trimmed by 3 bases and 9 bases, with 11 bases remaining between them. This CDR3 contains 12 residues. The CDR3 sequence is CASSPRRSKAFF. The CDR3, as DNA: TGTGCCAGCTCACCCCGCCGGTCCAAAGCTTTCTTT.

V gene TRBV4-1 combines with J gene TRBJ2-7; 7 bases map to TRBD1. V lost 10 bases to trimming and J lost 2 bases; unmatched junction nucleotides: 11. This CDR3 comprises 14 residues. From germline, CDR1 is MGHRA and CDR2 YSYEKL. In DNA form, the CDR3 reads TGCGCCATCCTAGGGGGCGGGTCAACCTACGAGCAGTACTTC. This gives the protein CAILGGGSTYEQYF.

This rearrangement joins TRBV7-2 to TRBJ2-3; 8 bases are a match to TRBD2. Germline V CDR1 and CDR2: SGHTA, FQGNSA. Trimming cost V 4 bases and J 3 bases; bases outside gene matches: 6. This CDR3 has 15 amino acids. Here the CDR3 reads CASSSQRGRTDTQYF. CDR3 nucleotide sequence: TGTGCCAGCAGCTCCCAGCGGGGGAGGACAGATACGCAGTATTTT.

This clone has just a few counts. The chain recombines TRBV28 with TRBJ2-5, with 8 bases lining up with TRBD1. Germline lookup yields CDR1 MDHEN and CDR2 SYDVKM. The CDR3 loop spans 13 amino acids. Losses at the gene ends were 8 bases for V and 5 bases for J; bases not matched to a gene: 7. CDR3 amino acids: CASRPTGGETQYF. The CDR3 coding sequence is TGTGCCAGCCGCCCTACAGGGGGTGAGACCCAGTACTTC.

This clone came up once. The rearrangement joins TRBV14 to TRBJ1-6; 9 bases fit TRBD1. The CDR3 sequence is 17 residues long. J was trimmed by 6 bases and V by 4 bases; bases with no gene match: 10. Germline V CDR1 and CDR2: SGHDN, FVKESK. The DNA of the CDR3 is TGTGCCAGCAGCCGAGTCATCCCGGGACAGGGTAATTCACCCCTCCACTTT. Amino acids: CASSRVIPGQGNSPLHF.

The rearrangement links TRBV9 to TRBJ1-1; 10 nucleotides match TRBD1. Germline lookup yields CDR1 SGDLS and CDR2 YYNGEE. Trimming took 4 bases from V and 3 from J; bases not matched to a gene: 3. The CDR3 loop spans 14 amino acids. As DNA, the CDR3 is TGTGCCAGCAGCCCCGGGACAGGGGACACTGAAGCTTTCTTT. Translation: CASSPGTGDTEAFF. The full variable domain, in which reference TRBV9 and TRBJ1-1 provide the parts outside the CDR3, is DSGVTQTPKHLITATGQRVTLRCSPRSGDLSVYWYQQSLDQGLQFLIQYYNGEERAKGNILERFSAQQFPDLHSELNLSSLELGDSALYFCASSPGTGDTEAFFGQGTRLTVV.

This clone was seen a few times. The chain carries TRBV2 and TRBJ1-1, with 7 bases identical to TRBD1. The germline V gene encodes CDR1 SNHLY and CDR2 FYNNEI. V lost 6 bases and J lost 2; bases outside the gene matches: 6. The CDR3 loop spans 14 amino acids. CDR3 in DNA: TGTGCCAGCAGGAGGGGACAGACCAACACTGAAGCTTTCTTT. This sequence encodes CASRRGQTNTEAFF.

A few counts support this clone. This chain connects TRBV29-1 to TRBJ2-2, with TRBD2 as a possible D gene (6 bases). Germline lookup yields CDR1 SQVTM and CDR2 ANQGSEA. The V end lost 6 bases, the J end lost 1 base, and 15 bases lay between the germline ends. This CDR3 is 15 amino acids long. The CDR3 loop is CSVPKVGGNTGELFF. In DNA form, the CDR3 reads TGCAGCGTCCCCAAAGTGGGGGGGAACACCGGGGAGCTGTTTTTT.

Only a few counts were recorded for this clone. This chain connects TRBV2 to TRBJ2-7; D not resolved. Looked up from germline, CDR1 is SNHLY and CDR2 is FYNNEI. The CDR3 runs 13 residues. The V and J ends lost 8 bases and 0 bases respectively, with 11 bases between them. CDR3 protein: CASSIGSSYEQYF. The CDR3 DNA reads TGTGCCAGCTCTATAGGAAGCTCCTACGAGCAGTACTTC. The full variable domain, completed using reference TRBV2 and TRBJ2-7, is EPEVTQTPSHQVTQMGQEVILRCVPISNHLYFYWYRQILGQKVEFLVSFYNNEISEKSEIFDDQFSVERPDGSNFTLKIRSTKLEDSAMYFCASSIGSSYEQYFGPGTRLTVT.